This T cell receptor (beta chain) is drawn from a study of Ad26.COV2.S vaccination and SARS-CoV-2 variants (dated by TCRdb to the early 2020s). Some background on the complete study: Vaccine-arm donors were drawn from COV1001, a multicentre, randomized, double-blind, placebo-controlled phase I-IIa trial of Ad26.COV2.S in healthy adults. A total of approximately 30 samples were included in the TCR-sequenced set, comprising roughly 19 Ad26.COV2.S vaccine recipients, 5 placebo recipients and 8 SARS-CoV-2 convalescent individuals. TCRbeta repertoire sequencing served as the tool for gauging how specific and how broad the SARS-CoV-2-reactive T cell receptors were following Ad26.COV2.S vaccination. Participants in the trial were split at random into five groups of five each, receiving low-dose or high-dose Ad26.COV2.S once or twice, or else placebo on both occasions. Blinding of investigators to trial group allocation was maintained during experiments and outcome assessment. Ad26.COV2.S was administered intramuscularly at a dose of 5x10^10 or 1x10^11 viral particles, either as one shot or as two shots given 56 days apart.

V is cut back by 7 bases and J by 6 bases, with 3 bases in the junction unmatched. The CDR3 covers 14 residues, taking in both the cysteine and the phenylalanine. The entry retains the CDR3 DNA only, 42 bases that are in frame from base 1. Looking up the germline V gene yields CDR1 SGHRS and CDR2 YFSETQ. TCRbeta CDR3 regions were sequenced with the immunoSEQ Assay. After extraction, genomic DNA underwent amplification by bias-controlled multiplex PCR, followed by high-throughput sequencing. Under the source paper's analysis protocol: Collapsing and filtering of sequences were performed to quantify the absolute abundance of each unique TCRbeta CDR3 region. T cell fraction was estimated by normalization of TCRbeta template counts to usable DNA, with usable DNA being measured through amplification of reference genes present in all nucleated cells. Repertoire TCRs were annotated as SARS-CoV-2-specific by exact matching of V gene, CDR3 amino acid sequence and J gene to a known reactive TCR set. The reference SARS-CoV-2 TCR set was derived from MIRA and filtered for enrichment in COVID-19-positive ImmuneCODE repertoires, a step that removed public or cross-reactive TCRs. Drawing on the MIRA antigens, annotated TCRs were analysed further at the level of specific ORF or position within ORF. Breadth was defined as the number of annotated unique rearrangements divided by the total number of unique productive rearrangements, and depth was defined as the summed frequency of the annotated unique rearrangements. Group comparisons of TCR breadth used two-sided Wilcoxon rank-sum tests. TCRdb retrieved this table from immuneACCESS and kept in-frame rearrangements only. Not all clones are present; in checked studies, unresolved V genes account for under half, and no reason is known for the remainder. D and trimming were read from the DNA, whereas the V and J calls and clone size are those reported in that table. The sample table lists 430,000 or so clones, roughly 87% of them with a count of one. 2.5% to 3% of the sample is held by the ten biggest clonotypes.

Paper-wide results and their limitations: Compared with placebo recipients, Ad26.COV2.S recipients showed higher spike-specific TCR breadth (P = 0.0014). Comparing responses between vaccine doses or regimens was not something the study was powered to do. It was noted by the authors that total T cell responses may have been underestimated by the TCR breadth and depth analyses. Comparable non-spike TCR breadth was observed between vaccine and placebo recipients, consistent with only spike being contained in the vaccine. After vaccination, spike-specific CD8+ and CD4+ T cell responses were reported to show substantial breadth.

To note about this clone: The target of this receptor is not known. Per-nucleotide qualities are absent, and no much larger clonotype sits a single base away.

The treatment or condition tag for this specimen amounts to: 19 received Ad26.COV2.S at low or high dose, single or two shots; roughly five received placebo; per-sample allocation not given. For vaccine and placebo recipients, repertoires were sequenced using samples collected on day 63 after the first injection. Cohort 1b enrolled about two dozen adults aged 18-55 years at a single site in Boston, USA, between 29 July and 7 August 2020. Ad26.COV2.S consisted of a replication-incompetent adenovirus type 26 vector by which a prefusion-stabilized SARS-CoV-2 spike protein from the original Wuhan strain was expressed.

The chain is assembled from TRBV5-1 and TRBJ2-3, with 15 central nucleotides matching TRBD2. The sample was peripheral blood, taken in a trial of Ad26.COV2.S vaccine versus placebo. The receptor was isolated from a person aged 18-60 years who received the Ad26.COV2.S COVID-19 vaccine or a placebo. The DNA reads TGCGCCAGCGGACTAGCGGGGGGGCCGGATACGCAGTATTTT. Its protein is CASGLAGGPDTQYF.